Following are 14 T cell receptor beta chains from one sample sequenced in a study of T cells in localized non-small cell lung cancer. TCRdb keeps only in-frame clones here, not all; method: immunoSEQ multiplex PCR. This table holds 40,000 to 55,000 clones, 81% found once. The input for sequencing was peripheral blood mononuclear cells, taken before any cancer treatment. The receptors stem from a man aged 40 to 70 with stage III lung adenocarcinoma.

This clone has just a few counts. The chain employs TRBV14 and TRBJ1-6; 8 bases line up with TRBD1. Germline CDR1 reads SGHDN; CDR2 reads FVKESK. V lost 1 base to trimming and J lost 3 bases; unmatched junction nucleotides: 8. The CDR3 spans 18 residues. CDR3 DNA: TGTGCCAGCAGCCAAGGAAGGTGGACAGGGCACTATAATTCACCCCTCCACTTT. Its protein product is CASSQGRWTGHYNSPLHF.

The chain is built from TRBV9 and TRBJ2-2; 7 bases map to TRBD1. J was trimmed by 1 base and V by 2 bases; bases with no gene match: 2. This CDR3 is 15 amino acids long. Germline CDR1 is SGDLS and CDR2 is YYNGEE. The DNA for the CDR3 is TGTGCCAGCAGCGTGGGACAGTGGAACACCGGGGAGCTGTTTTTT. This encodes CASSVGQWNTGELFF.

The chain uses TRBV27 and TRBJ1-2, with a tentative D call TRBD1 (6 bases). V shed 5 bases and J shed 4 bases, with 14 bases lying between them. The CDR3 spans 14 residues. Per germline, CDR1 MNHEY and CDR2 SMNVEV (reference sequence). The CDR3 region is CASSHSGAGYGYTF. The CDR3 DNA reads TGTGCCAGCAGTCACTCGGGGGCTGGCTATGGCTACACCTTC.

In nucleotides, the CDR3 is TGTGCCAGCAGCTTTATCGGGGGGTCCTACAATGAGCAGTTCTTC. It is translated as CASSFIGGSYNEQFF. The V and J genes are TRBV7-9 and TRBJ2-1; 7 bases agree with TRBD2. J gave up 1 base and V 3 bases, and 3 bases lay outside the gene matches. The CDR3 is 15 residues long. The germline V gene encodes CDR1 SEHNR and CDR2 FQNEAQ (reference sequence).

For the CDR3, the DNA is TGTGCCAGCCTAAGCCTGGACGGTTCCTACGAGCAGTACTTC. Translating it yields CASLSLDGSYEQYF. The chain links TRBV6-1 to TRBJ2-7; D not certain. Germline values: CDR1 MNHNS, CDR2 SASEGT. The CDR3 contains 14 residues. Trimming left V 8 bases short and J 1 base short, with 15 bases between.

This chain links TRBV11-2 with TRBJ2-2, with D unresolved. The CDR3 covers 14 residues. The V gene's germline CDR1 is SGHAT and CDR2 FQNNGV. V was shortened by 3 bases and J by 2 bases, with 7 bases between the two germline ends. DNA of the CDR3: TGTGCCAGCAGCTTTCGCGAAAACACCGGGGAGCTGTTTTTT. It encodes CASSFRENTGELFF.

The rearrangement uses TRBV6-1 and TRBJ1-5; weak D call: TRBD1 (6 bases). Trimming stripped 2 bases from V and 3 bases from J, with 11 bases between. This CDR3 has 15 amino acids. Germline assignment: CDR1 MNHNS and CDR2 SASEGT. DNA for the CDR3: TGTGCCAGCAGTGAATTGAGGGGGATCAATCAGCCCCAGCATTTT. This encodes CASSELRGINQPQHF.

This chain uses TRBV2 with TRBJ2-7, with D maybe TRBD1 (6 bases). The V end was cut by 6 bases, the J end by 3 bases, with 15 bases between. Germline assignment: CDR1 SNHLY and CDR2 FYNNEI. The CDR3 has 14 residues. This CDR3 is CASRKDSTLYEQYF. The CDR3 DNA sequence: TGTGCCAGCAGGAAGGACAGCACTCTCTACGAGCAGTACTTC.

The V gene is TRBV28, the J gene TRBJ2-2, with D unclear. With 4 bases removed from V and 7 bases from J, the gap between germline ends came to 7 bases. This CDR3 has 12 amino acids. Germline V gives CDR1 MDHEN, CDR2 SYDVKM. The CDR3 protein is CASSSPGGELFF. The CDR3 DNA reads as TGTGCCAGCAGTTCCCCGGGCGGGGAGCTGTTTTTT.

The genes are TRBV6-6 and TRBJ2-3; TRBD2 agrees at 9 bases. With 7 bases clipped from V and 5 bases from J, the junction kept 10 bases outside the gene matches. The germline V gene has CDR1 MNHNY and CDR2 SVGAGI (reference sequence). The CDR3 sequence is 15 residues long. The CDR3 DNA is TGTGCCAGCAAACATTCGGGACTAGCCGAAGATACGCAGTATTTT. This codes for CASKHSGLAEDTQYF.

The rearrangement uses TRBV5-8 and TRBJ1-1, with D tentatively TRBD1 (6 bases). In germline, CDR1 is SGHTS, CDR2 YDEGEE. This CDR3 is 15 amino acids long. V was trimmed by 3 bases and J by 4 bases, leaving 16 bases between them. The CDR3: CASSSHRLTGTEAFF. The DNA for the CDR3 is TGTGCCAGCAGCTCTCACCGACTGACAGGCACTGAAGCTTTCTTT.

The chain has TRBV7-9 and TRBJ2-5; 10 bases are shared with TRBD2. Germline V gene lookup returns CDR1 SEHNR and CDR2 FQNEAQ (reference sequence). V trimming: 5 bases; J trimming: 0 bases; junction bases outside the gene matches: 6. There are 16 residues in the CDR3. Written as DNA, the CDR3 is TGTGCCAGCAGCCCAAGGACTAGCGGCTACCAAGAGACCCAGTACTTC. Its protein product is CASSPRTSGYQETQYF.

This rearrangement joins TRBV6-6 to TRBJ1-1, with D possibly being TRBD1 (5 bases). V was trimmed by 4 bases and J by 1 base, leaving 10 bases between them. This CDR3 comprises 14 residues. CDR1 is MNHNY and CDR2 is SVGAGI in the germline V gene (reference sequence). CDR3: CASSWGQGNTEAFF. Written as DNA, the CDR3 is TGTGCCAGCAGTTGGGGCCAGGGGAACACTGAAGCTTTCTTT.

The chain has TRBV11-2 and TRBJ1-6; perhaps TRBD1 as D (5 bases). Trimming removed 4 bases from V and 3 bases from J, with 10 bases in between. This CDR3 region has 15 residues. Germline V lookup: CDR1 SGHAT, CDR2 FQNNGV. CDR3 residues: CASSYMTVYNSPLHF. The CDR3 DNA is TGTGCCAGCAGCTACATGACAGTCTATAATTCACCCCTCCACTTT.